This T cell receptor (beta chain) emerged from a study of blood T cells in healthy people across ages. A sample-barcoded 5' primer and a J-beta primer mix were used in a second PCR of roughly 6 to 11 cycles. TCRdb itself ran the 5' RACE reads through MiXCR, one entry per CDR3 protein. The table includes roughly 800,000 distinct CDR3 sequences, just under 25% detected once. General study findings and limits: Changes seen in expanded clonotypes were possibly confounded by donor CMV status left unknown. Estimates of diversity drawn from one million T cells were considered underestimates. As age increased, TCR beta diversity per million T cells fell in a roughly linear fashion.

The CDR3 is 12 residues long. Trimming stripped 5 bases from V and 7 bases from J, with 11 bases between. CDR1 and CDR2 (germline): SGHVS, FQNEAQ. In its sample, this clonotype was seen a few times. Antigen unknown. This same sample was also part of a study on T cells of mothers and their children. As that report states: Over 9.5 million TCR beta CDR3 reads were obtained from each mother, and about 3 million from each child.

The sequenced sample consisted of blood. The TCR originated in a boy younger than 18 in good health. This chain uses TRBV7-8 with TRBJ1-2; D uncertain. In DNA, the CDR3 is TGTGCCAGCAGCCCCCGGGAGGGTGGCTACACCTTC. Translating gives CASSPREGGYTF.